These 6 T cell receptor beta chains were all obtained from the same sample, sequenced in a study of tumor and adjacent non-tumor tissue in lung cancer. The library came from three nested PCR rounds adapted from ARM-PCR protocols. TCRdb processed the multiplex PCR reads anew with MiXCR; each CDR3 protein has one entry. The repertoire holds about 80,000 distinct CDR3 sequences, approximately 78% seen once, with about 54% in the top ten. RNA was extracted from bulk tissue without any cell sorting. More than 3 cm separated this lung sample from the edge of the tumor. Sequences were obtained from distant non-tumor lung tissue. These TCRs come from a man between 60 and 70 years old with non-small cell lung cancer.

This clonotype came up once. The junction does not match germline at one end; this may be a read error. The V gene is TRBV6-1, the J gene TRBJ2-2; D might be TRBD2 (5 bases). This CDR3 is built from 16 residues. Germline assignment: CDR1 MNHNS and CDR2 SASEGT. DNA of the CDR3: TGTGCCATTTTCGATTGGGTAGGATCTAACACCGGGGAACTGTTTTTT. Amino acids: CAIFDWVGSNTGELFF.

CDR3 sequence (DNA): TGCGCCAGCAGCTTGCGGGGGTGTAACACTGAAGCTTTCTTT. Its translation is CASSLRGCNTEAFF. The chain recombines TRBV5-1 with TRBJ1-1; tentatively, D is TRBD1 (5 bases). CDR3 length: 14 amino acids. Germline values: CDR1 SGHRS, CDR2 YFSETQ. V lost 1 base to trimming and J lost 2 bases, with 9 bases between them.

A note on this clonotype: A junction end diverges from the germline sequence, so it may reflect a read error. The CDR3 DNA follows: TGCGCCAGCAGCATGACTAGTACCAAAAACACTCAGTACTTC. Translating it yields CASSMTSTKNTQYF. The chain carries TRBV5-1 and TRBJ2-4; perhaps TRBD2 as D (6 bases). From germline, CDR1 is SGHRS and CDR2 YFSETQ. The CDR3 is 14 residues long.

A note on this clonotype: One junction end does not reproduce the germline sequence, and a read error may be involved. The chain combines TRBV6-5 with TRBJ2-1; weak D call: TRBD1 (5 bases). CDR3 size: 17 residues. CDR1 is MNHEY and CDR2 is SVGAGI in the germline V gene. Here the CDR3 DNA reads TGTGCCAACAGTTACCCGTACAGGCCGAGCTCCTACAATGAGCAGCTCTTC. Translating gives CANSYPYRPSSYNEQLF.

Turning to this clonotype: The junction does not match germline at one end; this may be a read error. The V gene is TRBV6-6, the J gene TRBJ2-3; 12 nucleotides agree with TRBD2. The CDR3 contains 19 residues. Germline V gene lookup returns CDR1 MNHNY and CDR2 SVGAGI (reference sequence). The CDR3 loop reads CANSLPTSGGIQGTDTQYF. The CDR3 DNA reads TGTGCCAACAGTTTGCCTACTAGCGGGGGGATTCAGGGCACAGATACGCAGTATTTT.

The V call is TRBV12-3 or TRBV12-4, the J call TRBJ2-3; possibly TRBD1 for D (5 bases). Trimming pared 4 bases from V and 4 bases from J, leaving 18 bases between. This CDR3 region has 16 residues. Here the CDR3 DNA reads TGTGCCAGCAGTTGCCGACAGACAGAGTTTGCAGATACGCAGTATTTT. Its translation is CASSCRQTEFADTQYF.